One sample yielded the 23 T cell receptor beta chains listed below, sequenced in a study of neurological immune-mediated disorders (dated by TCRdb to the late 2010s). Preparation of the library involved 5' RACE. Reads for this sample came from an Illumina HiSeq 2500. TCRdb ran its own pipeline on the public reads, namely fastp trimming at Q25 and MiXCR clone calling, and kept in-frame beta chains. Every entry covers one CDR3 protein and lists the most common genes and DNA from its rows. This sample has about 80,000 distinct CDR3 sequences in its table, and roughly 4.3% of those were observed once. The ten largest clones add up to 5.7% of the sample. The time point label on this specimen signifies: longitudinal time-point 3. Sequencing used PBMCs. These receptors all stem from a woman aged 60-75 years with multiple sclerosis.

This clonotype was recorded at least ten times. The chain couples TRBV27 to TRBJ2-2; D is undetermined. V was trimmed by 2 bases and J by 3 bases, leaving 4 bases between them. The CDR3 length is 13 residues. CDR1 is MNHEY, CDR2 SMNVEV, per germline (reference sequence). The CDR3 DNA reads TGTGCCAGCAGTTTAAAATACACCGGGGAGCTGTTTTTT. This gives the protein CASSLKYTGELFF.

This clonotype was recorded many times. The chain joins TRBV7-8 to TRBJ2-5, with unresolved D. There are 14 residues in the CDR3. The germline V gene encodes CDR1 SGHVS and CDR2 FQNEAQ. Trimming removed 11 bases from V and 2 bases from J, with 18 bases in between. This CDR3 is CAAQKGQLQETQYF. The DNA of the CDR3 is TGTGCCGCTCAGAAAGGGCAGCTTCAAGAGACCCAGTACTTC.

This clonotype was recorded at least ten times. The chain joins TRBV29-1 to TRBJ1-1; D not certain. CDR3 size: 10 residues. Germline CDR1 SQVTM, CDR2 ANQGSEA. The V end was cut by 5 bases, the J end by 2 bases, with 3 bases between. Here the CDR3 reads CSVFNTEAFF. CDR3 nucleotide sequence: TGCAGCGTTTTCAACACTGAAGCTTTCTTT.

This clonotype was counted ten times or more. The chain joins TRBV20-1 to TRBJ2-4; 14 bases align to TRBD2. The CDR3 is 17 amino acids. J gave up 3 bases and V 6 bases, and 10 bases lay outside the gene matches. Germline V gene lookup returns CDR1 DFQATT and CDR2 SNEGSKA (reference sequence). Here the CDR3 DNA reads TGCAGTGCCTCGGGACTAGCGGGGGCCGGGGGCAAAAACATTCAGTACTTC. This translates into CSASGLAGAGGKNIQYF.

Ten or more counts support this clonotype. The chain recombines TRBV5-1 with TRBJ2-1; 9 positions match TRBD1. Germline assignment: CDR1 SGHRS and CDR2 YFSETQ. The CDR3 length is 16 residues. V shed 0 bases and J 7 bases; nucleotides not matched to a gene: 8. DNA for the CDR3: TGCGCCAGCAGCTTGGACGGGACAGGGTCCCCTAATGAGCAGTTCTTC. This sequence encodes CASSLDGTGSPNEQFF.

This clonotype came up many times. CDR3 DNA: TGTGCCAGCAGGCTGGACTTCTCGACAGGGGGGGCCTACGAGCAGTACTTC. It encodes CASRLDFSTGGAYEQYF. V is TRBV27 and J is TRBJ2-7; 9 positions match TRBD1. CDR3 length: 17 residues. Germline trimming cut 6 bases from V and 2 bases from J; bases unmatched to any gene: 14. Germline assignment: CDR1 MNHEY and CDR2 SMNVEV (reference sequence).

This clonotype was seen at least ten times. The gene calls are TRBV28 and TRBJ2-1, with TRBD2 matching over 9 bases. Germline CDR1 MDHEN, CDR2 SYDVKM. The CDR3 extends over 16 amino acids. Trimming cost V 1 base and J 5 bases; bases outside gene matches: 6. CDR3 bases: TGTGCCAGCAGTTTATTTGCGGGCGGGGGGGACAATGAGCAGTTCTTC. It yields the protein CASSLFAGGGDNEQFF.

This clonotype appeared many times. The gene calls are TRBV5-5 and TRBJ1-4; D remains unclear. The ends were cut back, 0 bases at V and 8 bases at J, with 8 bases in the middle. The CDR3 contains 13 residues. The V gene's germline CDR1 is SGHKS and CDR2 YYEKEE (reference sequence). The CDR3 coding sequence is TGTGCCAGCAGCTTGGCATCACCGGAAAAACTGTTTTTT. Its protein product is CASSLASPEKLFF.

Ten or more counts support this clonotype. The CDR3 protein is CASSFWDRDNYGYTF. CDR3 coding DNA: TGTGCCAGCAGCTTCTGGGACAGGGATAACTATGGCTACACCTTC. J is TRBJ1-2 and V is TRBV7-7; TRBD1 matches 9 bases. Germline CDR1 is SSHAT and CDR2 is FNYEAQ (reference sequence). Trimming at V came to 3 bases and at J to 1 base, leaving 3 bases not matched to a gene. CDR3 length: 15 residues. The full variable domain, rest sourced from reference TRBV7-7 and TRBJ1-2, is GAGVSQSPRYKVTKRGQDVTLRCDPISSHATLYWYQQALGQGPEFLTYFNYEAQPDKSGLPSDRFSAERPEGSISTLTIQRTEQRDSAMYRCASSFWDRDNYGYTFGSGTRLTVV.

On this clonotype itself: Just one base apart from a much larger clone, this may be a read error. The rearrangement uses TRBV6-6 and TRBJ2-1; D possibly matches TRBD1 or TRBD2 (5 bases each). Germline values: CDR1 MNHNY, CDR2 SVGAGI (reference sequence). This CDR3 is 15 amino acids long. CDR3 sequence: CASSYSRGTYNDQFF. In DNA form, the CDR3 reads TGTGCCAGCAGTTACTCGAGGGGTACCTACAATGATCAGTTCTTC.

Written as DNA, the CDR3 is TGCGCCAGCAGCTCCTGGGACAGGGCGAGTGGCTACACCTTC. The encoded protein is CASSSWDRASGYTF. This chain connects TRBV5-1 to TRBJ1-2, with 9 bases that match TRBD1. Germline trimming cut 3 bases from V and 7 bases from J; bases unmatched to any gene: 7. The CDR3 spans 14 residues. The germline CDR1 and CDR2 sequences are SGHRS and YFSETQ.

In its sample, this clonotype was seen many times. V gene TRBV15 combines with J gene TRBJ2-4; D is perhaps TRBD1 (6 bases). In germline, CDR1 is LNHNV, CDR2 YYDKDF (reference sequence). V was shortened by 6 bases and J by 0 bases, with 12 bases between the two germline ends. The CDR3 covers 15 residues. The CDR3 sequence: CATRTTGSAKNIQYF. As DNA, the CDR3 is TGTGCCACCAGAACAACAGGGTCAGCCAAAAACATTCAGTACTTC. Full variable domain (remainder filled in from reference TRBV15 and TRBJ2-4): DAMVIQNPRYQVTQFGKPVTLSCSQTLNHNVMYWYQQKSSQAPKLLFHYYDKDFNNEADTPDNFQSRRPNTSFCFLDIRSPGLGDTAMYLCATRTTGSAKNIQYFGAGTRLSVL.

The table lists this clonotype with many counts. The chain carries TRBV5-1 and TRBJ2-4, with 11 bases aligning to TRBD1. Looked up from germline, CDR1 is SGHRS and CDR2 is YFSETQ. J lost 6 bases, V lost 4 bases, and 3 bases had no gene match. The CDR3 has 14 amino acids. The CDR3: CASSTGQGANIQYF. CDR3 in DNA: TGCGCCAGCAGCACCGGACAGGGGGCAAACATTCAGTACTTC.

This clonotype occurred many times. The junction shows a germline mismatch at one end, possibly a read error. The chain combines TRBV7-7 with TRBJ2-7; tentatively, D is TRBD1 (6 bases). CDR3 size: 15 residues. Germline V gene sequence: CDR1 SSHAT, CDR2 FNYEAQ (reference sequence). For the CDR3, the DNA is TGTGCTAGCAGCTCATCGACAGGACCTACCTACGAGCAGTACTTC. This encodes CASSSSTGPTYEQYF.

Ten or more counts support this clonotype. This sequence joins TRBV20-1 and TRBJ1-1; D is possibly TRBD1 (5 bases). Germline V gene data show CDR1 as DFQATT and CDR2 as SNEGSKA (reference sequence). CDR3 length: 14 residues. The V end lost 3 bases, the J end lost 1 base, and 12 bases lay between the germline ends. The CDR3 bases are TGCAGTGCTAGGCCGGGGGACCAGAACACTGAAGCTTTCTTT. Encoded protein: CSARPGDQNTEAFF.

In its sample, this clonotype was seen many times. The chain uses TRBV28 and TRBJ2-3; D not resolved. Trimming shortened V by 8 bases and J by 8 bases, and 17 bases separated the two germline ends. The CDR3 is made up of 13 amino acids. Germline V CDR1 and CDR2: MDHEN, SYDVKM. CDR3 loop: CASDRVGSGTQYF. Here the CDR3 DNA reads TGTGCCAGCGATCGGGTCGGATCCGGTACGCAGTATTTT.

Points on this clonotype: One junction end does not reproduce the germline sequence, and a read error may be involved. The chain joins TRBV5-1 to TRBJ1-1, with D maybe TRBD1 (5 bases). CDR3 size: 15 residues. Germline CDR1 is SGHRS and CDR2 is YFSETQ. CDR3 amino acids: CASSPQVPPNTEAFF. CDR3 DNA: TGTGCCAGCAGCCCACAGGTACCTCCGAACACTGAAGCTTTCTTT. Full variable domain (outside the CDR3, taken from reference TRBV5-1 and TRBJ1-1): KAGVTQTPRYLIKTRGQQVTLSCSPISGHRSVSWYQQTPGQGLQFLFEYFSETQRNKGNFPGRFSGRQFSNSRSEMNVSTLELGDSALYLCASSPQVPPNTEAFFGQGTRLTVV.

This clonotype was detected many times. The gene calls are TRBV20-1 and TRBJ2-7; D is uncertain. This CDR3 is built from 11 residues. Germline CDR1 is DFQATT and CDR2 is SNEGSKA (reference sequence). Trimming stripped 3 bases from V and 7 bases from J, with 10 bases between. This chain's CDR3 is CSASGWGEQYF. In DNA form, the CDR3 reads TGCAGTGCTAGTGGATGGGGAGAGCAGTACTTC.

This clonotype was recorded many times. The chain employs TRBV4-1 and TRBJ1-6, with D perhaps matching TRBD1 (6 bases). Germline V gives CDR1 MGHRA, CDR2 YSYEKL. The CDR3 loop spans 15 amino acids. Trimming removed 0 bases at V and 10 bases at J, with 13 bases between. This CDR3 is CASSQDWGAGSPLHF. CDR3 coding DNA: TGCGCCAGCAGCCAAGATTGGGGGGCTGGATCACCCCTCCACTTT.

The table lists this clonotype with many counts. This chain joins TRBV27 and TRBJ2-3, with D possibly matching TRBD1 (6 bases). CDR1 and CDR2 from the germline V gene are MNHEY and SMNVEV (reference sequence). There are 15 residues in the CDR3. The V end was cut by 5 bases, the J end by 4 bases, with 16 bases between. CDR3 loop: CASSDWDKSADTQYF. The CDR3 DNA follows: TGTGCCAGCAGTGACTGGGACAAGAGCGCAGATACGCAGTATTTT.

The chain carries TRBV7-8 and TRBJ1-1; D is unclear. The germline V gene has CDR1 SGHVS and CDR2 FQNEAQ. Trimming stripped 5 bases from V and 2 bases from J, with 12 bases between. The CDR3 sequence is 14 residues long. The CDR3 DNA is TGTGCCAGCAGCCCAGTGGCGCTTAACACTGAAGCTTTCTTT. This encodes CASSPVALNTEAFF.

This clonotype was counted at least ten times. The chain has TRBV29-1 and TRBJ2-3; the D is unclear. The germline V gene has CDR1 SQVTM and CDR2 ANQGSEA. The CDR3 totals 13 residues. V dropped 3 bases and J dropped 0 bases, with 7 bases sitting between them. Written as DNA, the CDR3 is TGCAGCGTTGACGGTATTAGCACAGATACGCAGTATTTT. As protein: CSVDGISTDTQYF.

In this sample, this clonotype turned up many times. V usage is TRBV5-1 and J usage is TRBJ2-1; D is ambiguous. The CDR3 contains 15 residues. Trimming took 6 bases from V and 0 from J, leaving 13 bases between them. The V gene's germline CDR1 is SGHRS and CDR2 YFSETQ. The CDR3, as DNA: TGCGCCAGCAAGGCCCAGGCTGGCTCCTACAATGAGCAGTTCTTC. Translation gives CASKAQAGSYNEQFF.